The rows below give T cell receptor beta chains drawn from one sample of a study of technical replicates of blood from several donors. Profiling relied on immunoSEQ multiplex PCR, and the TCRdb table lists in-frame clones only, not all of them. The table lists about 97,000 clones, around 96% of them singletons. Sequencing input: T cells isolated from PBMCs. These receptors all come from a human donor in good health. CDR3s include the opening cysteine and the closing phenylalanine or tryptophan. Fields, in order: J gene, V gene, D gene, clone size, CDR3 protein, CDR3 DNA. D genes are given only for firm matches. Size tells how often a clone was seen (once, few, many) or the class of an expanded clone, and some rows leave it out.

>TRBJ2-7|TRBV18|.|.
CASSPLDTYEQYF
TGTGCCAGCTCACCGCTGGACACCTACGAGCAGTACTTC
>TRBJ2-7|TRBV7-8|.|.
CASSFGTAGEQYF
TGTGCCAGCAGCTTCGGGACAGCGGGCGAGCAGTACTTC
>TRBJ1-2|TRBV7-2|.|.
CASNSPVNYGYTF
TGTGCCAGCAATAGTCCCGTCAACTATGGCTACACCTTC
>TRBJ1-1|TRBV10-3|.|.
CAISPAGTSEAFF
TGTGCCATCAGTCCCGCCGGGACAAGTGAAGCTTTCTTT
>TRBJ2-7|TRBV9|TRBD2|.
CASSVGWLAGYEQYF
TGTGCCAGCAGCGTCGGGTGGCTAGCGGGCTACGAGCAGTACTTC
>TRBJ2-1|TRBV7-8|TRBD2|.
CASSLGLGTSVPNSYNEQFF
TGTGCCAGCAGCTTAGGTTTGGGGACTAGCGTACCTAACTCCTACAATGAGCAGTTCTTC
>TRBJ2-1|TRBV5-8|TRBD2|.
CASSAHSGGTYNEQFF
TGTGCCAGCAGCGCGCATAGCGGGGGTACCTACAATGAGCAGTTCTTC
>TRBJ2-7|TRBV7-2|.|.
CASSLGVYTYYEQYF
TGTGCCAGCAGCTTAGGAGTCTATACCTACTACGAGCAGTACTTC
>TRBJ1-1|TRBV7-3|.|few
CASSQTGNTEAFF
TGTGCCAGCAGCCAGACAGGGAACACTGAAGCTTTCTTT
>TRBJ2-7|TRBV11-2|TRBD2|.
CASSLGGTSVAYEQYF
TGTGCCAGCAGCTTAGGAGGGACTAGCGTTGCCTACGAGCAGTACTTC
>TRBJ2-7|TRBV4-3|.|once
CASSQDLYYEQYF
TGCGCCAGCAGCCAAGATCTTTACTACGAGCAGTACTTC
>TRBJ2-7|TRBV9|TRBD2|.
CASSVSAGGGSYEQYF
TGTGCCAGCAGCGTTTCAGCGGGAGGCGGGTCCTACGAGCAGTACTTC
>TRBJ2-7|TRBV9|TRBD2|once
CASSPTSGLSYEQYF
TGTGCCAGCAGCCCGACTAGCGGTCTATCCTACGAGCAGTACTTC
>TRBJ2-2|TRBV5-1|.|.
CASSLRQNTGELFF
TGCGCCAGCAGCTTGAGACAGAACACCGGGGAGCTGTTTTTT
>TRBJ2-1|TRBV9|TRBD2|.
CASSGGSGSKDEQFF
TGTGCCAGCAGCGGGGGAAGCGGGAGCAAAGATGAGCAGTTCTTC
>TRBJ2-1|TRBV4-1|.|.
CASSPNPTKNEQFF
TGCGCCAGCAGCCCTAACCCGACTAAGAATGAGCAGTTCTTC
>TRBJ2-1|TRBV7-2|TRBD2|.
CASSSFEREGSYNEQFF
TGTGCCAGCAGCTCATTCGAGCGGGAGGGCTCCTACAATGAGCAGTTCTTC
>TRBJ1-5|TRBV2|TRBD1|.
CASSEARTGTQPQHF
TGTGCCAGCAGTGAAGCAAGGACAGGGACTCAGCCCCAGCATTTT
>TRBJ1-1|TRBV6-5|.|.
CASSYSGTALERAFF
TGTGCCAGCAGTTACTCGGGCACAGCTCTTGAGAGAGCTTTCTTT
>TRBJ2-6|TRBV19|.|.
CASSRQGLPMGANVLTF
TGTGCCAGTAGTAGGCAGGGGCTCCCAATGGGGGCCAACGTCCTGACTTTC
>TRBJ2-2|TRBV10-3|TRBD2|.
CAISVAGEGNGELFF
TGTGCCATCAGTGTAGCGGGAGAGGGGAACGGGGAGCTGTTTTTT
>TRBJ2-5|TRBV14|.|.
CASSLHIQGGRETQYF
TGTGCCAGCAGCCTTCATATACAGGGAGGGAGGGAGACCCAGTACTTC
>TRBJ2-3|TRBV7-8|.|few
CASSLIADLTDTQYF
TGTGCCAGCAGCTTAATAGCAGATCTCACAGATACGCAGTATTTT
>TRBJ2-7|TRBV7-8|TRBD2|.
CASSSAGLAGRGRAYEQYF
TGTGCCAGCAGCTCCGCGGGACTAGCGGGACGAGGAAGGGCCTACGAGCAGTACTTC
>TRBJ1-2|TRBV7-2|TRBD1|.
CASSPRDRAGYTF
TGTGCCAGCAGCCCCCGGGACAGGGCTGGCTACACCTTC
>TRBJ1-1|TRBV5-8|.|.
CASSLVGQGSPEAFF
TGTGCCAGCAGCTTGGTCGGGCAGGGTAGCCCTGAAGCTTTCTTT
>TRBJ2-3|TRBV7-2|TRBD2|.
CASSIAGGNRPSTDTQYF
TGTGCCAGCAGCATAGCGGGAGGGAATAGACCTAGCACAGATACGCAGTATTTT
>TRBJ2-3|TRBV29-1|TRBD1|.
CSVELGTGEWRAVVDTQYF
TGCAGCGTTGAATTGGGGACAGGGGAATGGCGGGCAGTGGTGGATACGCAGTATTTT
>TRBJ2-7|TRBV5-1|.|.
CASSLAGGRSSYEQYF
TGCGCCAGCAGCTTGGCTGGGGGCCGAAGCTCCTACGAGCAGTACTTC
>TRBJ1-5|TRBV6-5|.|.
CASSLNSNQPQHF
TGTGCCAGCAGTTTAAATAGCAATCAGCCCCAGCATTTT
>TRBJ2-7|TRBV4-2|.|.
CASSQGDSGTYEQYF
TGTGCCAGCAGCCAAGGTGATAGCGGTACCTACGAGCAGTACTTC
>TRBJ1-2|TRBV4-1|.|.
CASSQVTGIQGYTF
TGCGCCAGCAGCCAAGTTACAGGGATTCAAGGCTACACCTTC
>TRBJ1-4|TRBV19|.|.
CASKVEGLNEKLFF
TGTGCCAGTAAGGTTGAAGGACTTAATGAAAAACTGTTTTTT
>TRBJ2-1|TRBV4-1|.|.
CASSQAGEVRDEQFF
TGCGCCAGCAGCCAAGCGGGGGAGGTGAGGGATGAGCAGTTCTTC
>TRBJ1-2|TRBV7-2|TRBD1|.
CASSLGQGNYGYTF
TGTGCCAGCAGCTTAGGACAGGGAAACTATGGCTACACCTTC
>TRBJ2-1|TRBV4-1|.|.
CASSQGQRRQAKYNEQFF
TGCGCCAGCAGCCAAGGCCAGAGAAGACAGGCGAAGTACAATGAGCAGTTCTTC
>TRBJ2-7|TRBV7-9|TRBD2|.
CASSFGTSGRKSYEQYF
TGTGCCAGCAGCTTCGGGACTAGCGGCCGTAAGTCCTACGAGCAGTACTTC
>TRBJ2-1|TRBV10-2|.|.
CASSEFGELRNEQFF
TGCGCCAGCAGTGAGTTTGGTGAATTGAGGAATGAGCAGTTCTTC
>TRBJ1-1|TRBV27|TRBD1|.
CASSWGQINTEAFF
TGTGCCAGCAGCTGGGGACAGATAAACACTGAAGCTTTCTTT
>TRBJ2-7|TRBV6-5|.|once
CASGRNEQYF
TGTGCCAGTGGGAGGAACGAGCAGTACTTC
>TRBJ1-5|TRBV19|.|.
CASSIGAYSNQPQHF
TGTGCCAGTAGTATAGGGGCCTATAGCAATCAGCCCCAGCATTTT
>TRBJ1-2|TRBV7-8|.|.
CASSLAGDYYNYGYTF
TGTGCCAGCAGCTTAGCTGGAGATTACTATAATTATGGCTACACCTTC
>TRBJ2-7|TRBV5-4|TRBD2|.
CASSLGLAGGNEQYF
TGTGCCAGCAGCTTGGGACTAGCGGGAGGAAACGAGCAGTACTTC
>TRBJ1-2|TRBV2|TRBD1|many
CASRDRVGYTF
TGTGCCAGCAGGGACAGGGTTGGCTACACCTTC
>TRBJ2-2|TRBV30|.|.
CAWISGGGHTGELFF
TGTGCCTGGATTTCCGGGGGAGGTCACACCGGGGAGCTGTTTTTT